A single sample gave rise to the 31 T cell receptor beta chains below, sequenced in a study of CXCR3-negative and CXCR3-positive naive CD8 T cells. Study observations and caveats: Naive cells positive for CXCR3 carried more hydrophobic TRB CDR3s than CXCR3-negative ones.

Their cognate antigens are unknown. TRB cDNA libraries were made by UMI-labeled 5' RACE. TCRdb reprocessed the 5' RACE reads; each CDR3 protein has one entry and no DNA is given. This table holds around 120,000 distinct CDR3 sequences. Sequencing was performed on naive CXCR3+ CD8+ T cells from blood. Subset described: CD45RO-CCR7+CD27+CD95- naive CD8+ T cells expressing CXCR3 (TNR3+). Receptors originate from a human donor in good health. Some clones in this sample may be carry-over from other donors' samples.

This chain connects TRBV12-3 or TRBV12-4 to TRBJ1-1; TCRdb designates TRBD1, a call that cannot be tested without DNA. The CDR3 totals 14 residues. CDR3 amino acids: CASSPKTGGTEAFF.

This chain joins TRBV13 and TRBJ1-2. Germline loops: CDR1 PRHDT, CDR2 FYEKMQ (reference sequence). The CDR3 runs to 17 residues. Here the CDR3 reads CASSANEGPTSEYGYTF.

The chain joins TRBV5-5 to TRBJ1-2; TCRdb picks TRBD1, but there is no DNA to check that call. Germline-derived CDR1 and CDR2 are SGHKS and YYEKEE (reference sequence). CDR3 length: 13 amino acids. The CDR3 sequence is CASSLDLRGGYTF.

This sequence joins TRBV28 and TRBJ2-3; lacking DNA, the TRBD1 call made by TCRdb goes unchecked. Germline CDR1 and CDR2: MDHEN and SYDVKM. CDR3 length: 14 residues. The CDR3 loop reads CASSWDRRTDTQYF. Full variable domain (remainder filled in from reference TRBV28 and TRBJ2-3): DVKVTQSSRYLVKRTGEKVFLECVQDMDHENMFWYRQDPGLGLRLIYFSYDVKMKEKGDIPEGYSVSREKKERFSLILESASTNQTSMYLCASSWDRRTDTQYFGPGTRLTVL.

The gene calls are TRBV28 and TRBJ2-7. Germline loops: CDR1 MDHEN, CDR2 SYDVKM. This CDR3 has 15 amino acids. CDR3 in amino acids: CASSSNTGGSYEQYF.

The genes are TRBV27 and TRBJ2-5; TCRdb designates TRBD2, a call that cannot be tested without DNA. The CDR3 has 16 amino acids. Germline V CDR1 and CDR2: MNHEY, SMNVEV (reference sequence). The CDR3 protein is CASSLSSGGLGETQYF.

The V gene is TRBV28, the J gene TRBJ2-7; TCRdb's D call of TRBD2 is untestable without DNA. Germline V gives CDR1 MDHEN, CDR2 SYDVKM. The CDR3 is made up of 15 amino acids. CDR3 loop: CASSSNPVSGYEQYF.

The CDR3 sequence: CASSFRSPTTDTQYF. The V and J genes are TRBV5-1 and TRBJ2-3; TCRdb proposes TRBD1, but this gene call is untestable without DNA. CDR3 length: 15 residues. From germline, CDR1 is SGHRS and CDR2 YFSETQ.

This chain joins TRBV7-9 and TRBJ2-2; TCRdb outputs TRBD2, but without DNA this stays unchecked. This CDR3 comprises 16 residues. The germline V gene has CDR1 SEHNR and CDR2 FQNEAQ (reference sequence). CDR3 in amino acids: CASSHVAGGPDGELFF.

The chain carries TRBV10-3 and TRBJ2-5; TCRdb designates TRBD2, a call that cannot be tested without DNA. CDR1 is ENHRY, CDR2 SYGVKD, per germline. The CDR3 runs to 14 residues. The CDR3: CATLERDIQETQYF.

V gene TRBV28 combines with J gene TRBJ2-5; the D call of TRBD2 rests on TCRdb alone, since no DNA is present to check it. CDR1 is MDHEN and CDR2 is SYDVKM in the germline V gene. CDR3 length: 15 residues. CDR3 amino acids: CASSFSRGVQETQYF.

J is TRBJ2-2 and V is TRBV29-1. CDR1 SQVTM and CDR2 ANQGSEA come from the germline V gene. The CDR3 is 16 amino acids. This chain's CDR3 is CSVDIGVLASTGELFF.

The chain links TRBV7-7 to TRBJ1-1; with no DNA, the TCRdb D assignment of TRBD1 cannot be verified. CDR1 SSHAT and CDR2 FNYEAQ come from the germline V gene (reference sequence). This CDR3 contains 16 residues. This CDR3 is CASSPPRDRGLTEAFF. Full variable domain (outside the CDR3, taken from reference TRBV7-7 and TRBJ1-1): GAGVSQSPRYKVTKRGQDVTLRCDPISSHATLYWYQQALGQGPEFLTYFNYEAQPDKSGLPSDRFSAERPEGSISTLTIQRTEQRDSAMYRCASSPPRDRGLTEAFFGQGTRLTVV.

The CDR3 spells CASSRTAWDTEGHGYTF. The chain employs TRBV18 and TRBJ1-2; TCRdb designates TRBD1, a call that cannot be tested without DNA. Germline V CDR1 and CDR2: KGHSH, LQKENI. This CDR3 has 17 amino acids. Combining the CDR3 with reference TRBV18 and TRBJ1-2 gives the whole variable domain NAGVMQNPRHLVRRRGQEARLRCSPMKGHSHVYWYRQLPEEGLKFMVYLQKENIIDESGMPKERFSAEFPKEGPSILRIQQVVRGDSAAYFCASSRTAWDTEGHGYTFGSGTRLTVV.

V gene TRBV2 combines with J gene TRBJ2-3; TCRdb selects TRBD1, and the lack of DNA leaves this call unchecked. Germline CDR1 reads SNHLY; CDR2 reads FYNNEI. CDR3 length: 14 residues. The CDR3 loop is CASSEYTGMNTQYF.

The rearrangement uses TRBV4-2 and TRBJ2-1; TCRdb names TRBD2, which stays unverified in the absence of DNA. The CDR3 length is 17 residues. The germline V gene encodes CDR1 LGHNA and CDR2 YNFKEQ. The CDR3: CASSLGLAAVPYNEQFF.

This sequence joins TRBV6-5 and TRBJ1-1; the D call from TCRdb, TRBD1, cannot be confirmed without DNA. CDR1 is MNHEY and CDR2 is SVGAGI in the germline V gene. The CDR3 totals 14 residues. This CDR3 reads CASSFLDRYTEAFF.

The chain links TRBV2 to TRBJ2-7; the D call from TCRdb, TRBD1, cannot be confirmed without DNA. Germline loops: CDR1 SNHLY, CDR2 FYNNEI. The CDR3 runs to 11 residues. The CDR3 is CATGTGDEQYF.

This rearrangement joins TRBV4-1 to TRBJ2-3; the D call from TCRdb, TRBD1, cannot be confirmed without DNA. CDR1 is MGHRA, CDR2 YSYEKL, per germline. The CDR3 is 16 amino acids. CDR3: CASSPTQTGVTDTQYF.

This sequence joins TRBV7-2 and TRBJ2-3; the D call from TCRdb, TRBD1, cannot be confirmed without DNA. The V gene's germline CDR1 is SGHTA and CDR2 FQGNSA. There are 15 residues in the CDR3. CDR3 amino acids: CASSSLSGGTDTQYF. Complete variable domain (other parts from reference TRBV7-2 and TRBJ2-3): GAGVSQSPSNKVTEKGKDVELRCDPISGHTALYWYRQSLGQGLEFLIYFQGNSAPDKSGLPSDRFSAERTGGSVSTLTIQRTQQEDSAVYLCASSSLSGGTDTQYFGPGTRLTVL.

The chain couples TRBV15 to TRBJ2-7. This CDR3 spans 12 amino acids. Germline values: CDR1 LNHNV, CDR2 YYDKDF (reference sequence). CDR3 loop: CATGDSSYEQYF.

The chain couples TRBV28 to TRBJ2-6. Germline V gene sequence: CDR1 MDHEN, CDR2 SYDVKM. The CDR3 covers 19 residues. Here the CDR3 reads CASSPSLSETFSGANVLTF.

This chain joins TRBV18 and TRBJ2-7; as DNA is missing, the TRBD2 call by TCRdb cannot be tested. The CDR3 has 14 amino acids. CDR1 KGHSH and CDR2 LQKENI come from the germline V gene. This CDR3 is CASSPYPDYYEQYF.

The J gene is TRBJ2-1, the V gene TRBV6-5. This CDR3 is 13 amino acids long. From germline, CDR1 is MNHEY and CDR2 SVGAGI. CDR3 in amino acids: CASSYGPTNEQFF.

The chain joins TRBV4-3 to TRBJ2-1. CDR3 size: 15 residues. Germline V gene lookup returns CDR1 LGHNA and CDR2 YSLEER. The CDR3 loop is CASSQSQGSYNEQFF.

This chain's CDR3 is CASSLMASAIAYEQYF. The genes are TRBV28 and TRBJ2-7; TCRdb's assignment of TRBD2 cannot be checked, as there is no DNA. CDR1 and CDR2 (germline): MDHEN, SYDVKM. The CDR3 totals 16 residues.

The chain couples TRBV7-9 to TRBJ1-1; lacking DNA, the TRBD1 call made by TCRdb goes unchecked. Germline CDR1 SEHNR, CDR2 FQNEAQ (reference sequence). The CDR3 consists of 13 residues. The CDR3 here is CASSPPGGEEAFF.

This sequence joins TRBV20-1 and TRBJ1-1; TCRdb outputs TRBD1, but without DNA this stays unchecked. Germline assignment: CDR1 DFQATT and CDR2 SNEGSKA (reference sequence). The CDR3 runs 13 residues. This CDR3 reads CSAWTGMNTEAFF.

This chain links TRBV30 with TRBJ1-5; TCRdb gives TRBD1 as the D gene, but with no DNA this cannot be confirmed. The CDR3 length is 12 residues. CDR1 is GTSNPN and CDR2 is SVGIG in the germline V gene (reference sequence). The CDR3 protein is CAWTASRAPQHF.

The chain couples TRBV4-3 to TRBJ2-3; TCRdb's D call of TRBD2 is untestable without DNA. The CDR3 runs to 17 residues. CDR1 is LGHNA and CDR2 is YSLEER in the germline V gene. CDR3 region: CASSQGRVLAGADTQYF.

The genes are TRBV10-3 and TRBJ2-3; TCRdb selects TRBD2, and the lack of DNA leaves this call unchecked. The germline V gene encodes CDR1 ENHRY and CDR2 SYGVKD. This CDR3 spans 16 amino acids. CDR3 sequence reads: CAINGREGTAHDTQYF.